A selection of T cell receptor beta chains follows, all from one sample in a study of blood T cell repertoires in COVID-19. TCRdb keeps only in-frame clones here, not all; method: immunoSEQ multiplex PCR. The sample records roughly 300,000 clones, around 92% being singletons. Specimen: peripheral blood. The receptor source for this set is a woman aged 25 to 45 with COVID-19, enrolled during active disease. CDR3s include the opening cysteine and the closing phenylalanine or tryptophan. A D gene is named only where the DNA matches it firmly. The size of a clone is reported for some rows only, either as once, few or many, or as a class for expanded clones.

>TRBV9|-|-|TRBJ2-1
CASSVVPEGDKVFF
TGTGCCAGCAGCGTAGTCCCAGAGGGAGATAAAGTTTTCTTC
>TRBV15|-|-|TRBJ1-4
CATSTEMPGYNEKLFF
TGTGCCACCAGCACAGAAATGCCGGGGTATAATGAAAAACTGTTTTTT
>TRBV9|-|-|TRBJ1-2
CASSGQGYTF
TGTGCCAGCAGCGGACAGGGCTACACCTTC
>TRBV24-1|-|-|TRBJ2-1
CATSGSSGDNEQFF
TGTGCCACCAGTGGTAGCTCCGGAGACAATGAGCAGTTCTTC
>TRBV30|-|-|TRBJ1-1
CAWQPGPNTEAFF
TGTGCCTGGCAGCCAGGTCCAAACACTGAAGCTTTCTTT
>TRBV5-1|TRBD1|-|TRBJ1-2
CASSLGTGGQGYTF
TGCGCCAGCAGCTTGGGAACAGGGGGGCAGGGCTACACCTTC
>TRBV4-3|-|-|TRBJ2-3
CASSQEVGLEDSDTQYF
TGCGCCAGCAGCCAAGAGGTCGGACTTGAGGATTCAGATACGCAGTATTTT
>TRBV28|-|once|TRBJ1-2
CASSTTVGGYTF
TGTGCCAGCAGTACGACAGTGGGAGGCTACACCTTC
>TRBV6-2/TRBV6-3|-|-|TRBJ2-3
CASSYSMLAPDTQYF
TGTGCCAGCAGTTACTCGATGCTAGCCCCAGATACGCAGTATTTT
>TRBV7-2|-|-|TRBJ2-2
CASSTFGGELFF
TGTGCCAGCAGCACGTTCGGCGGGGAGCTGTTTTTT
>TRBV5-1|TRBD1|-|TRBJ1-2
CASSSAGQMNYGYTF
TGCGCCAGCAGCTCCGCGGGACAGATGAACTATGGCTACACCTTC
>TRBV7-2|TRBD1|-|TRBJ1-2
CASSLGTGGRLNGYTF
TGTGCCAGCAGCTTAGGTACAGGGGGTCGTTTAAATGGCTACACCTTC
>TRBV5-4|TRBD1|-|TRBJ1-2
CASSLRGQGAKYGYTF
TGTGCCAGCAGCTTGAGGGGACAGGGGGCGAAATATGGCTACACCTTC
>TRBV7-9|-|-|TRBJ1-5
CASSRGNQPQHF
TGTGCCAGCTCGAGAGGGAATCAGCCCCAGCATTTT
>TRBV7-9|TRBD1|-|TRBJ1-1
CASSSQSYRGPDAEAFF
TGTGCCAGCAGCTCCCAATCGTACAGGGGGCCGGACGCTGAAGCTTTCTTT
>TRBV10-3|TRBD1|-|TRBJ1-1
CAISERDRGTPEAFF
TGTGCCATCAGTGAGCGGGACAGGGGGACGCCTGAAGCTTTCTTT
>TRBV7-3|TRBD1|-|TRBJ1-3
CASSFDRGPGNTIYF
TGTGCCAGCAGCTTCGACAGGGGTCCTGGAAACACCATATATTTT
>TRBV3-1/TRBV3-2|-|-|TRBJ1-2
CASSPRGGKKNYGYTF
TGTGCCAGCAGCCCCAGGGGAGGGAAGAAGAACTATGGCTACACCTTC
>TRBV6-5|-|-|TRBJ2-1
CASRGAKDNEQFF
TGTGCCAGCAGGGGGGCAAAGGACAATGAGCAGTTCTTC
>TRBV20-1|-|-|TRBJ2-1
CSAYTRYEQFF
TGCAGTGCCTATACGAGATATGAGCAGTTCTTC
>TRBV15|TRBD1|-|TRBJ2-5
CATSRDGMDRVVKTQYF
TGTGCCACCAGCAGAGATGGAATGGACAGGGTTGTGAAGACCCAGTACTTC
>TRBV5-4|-|-|TRBJ2-3
CASSLTGADTQYF
TGTGCCAGCAGTTTGACAGGAGCAGATACGCAGTATTTT
>TRBV7-9|-|few|TRBJ2-1
CASSLDRLTYNEQFF
TGTGCCAGCAGCTTAGACCGACTCACCTACAATGAGCAGTTCTTC
>TRBV10-3|-|-|TRBJ1-1
CAISAGGMNTEAFF
TGTGCCATCAGCGCGGGAGGAATGAACACTGAAGCTTTCTTT
>TRBV6-5|-|-|TRBJ2-7
CASSPWGTYEQYF
TGTGCCAGCAGTCCGTGGGGCACCTACGAGCAGTACTTC
>TRBV28|-|-|TRBJ1-2
CASSSGVGYGYTF
TGTGCCAGCAGTTCCGGAGTCGGCTATGGCTACACCTTC
>TRBV5-1|TRBD1|-|TRBJ1-2
CASSFWDRSLNYGYTF
TGCGCCAGCAGCTTTTGGGACAGGAGCCTTAACTATGGCTACACCTTC
>TRBV2|-|-|TRBJ2-3
CASRDSRRADTQYF
TGTGCCAGCAGGGACAGCCGCCGCGCAGATACGCAGTATTTT
>TRBV11-2|-|-|TRBJ1-5
CASSRSQGNQPQHF
TGTGCCAGCAGCCGTAGTCAGGGTAATCAGCCCCAGCATTTT
>TRBV29-1|TRBD1|-|TRBJ1-2
CSVGQGGYYGYTF
TGCAGCGTTGGACAGGGGGGGTACTATGGCTACACCTTC
>TRBV6-5|-|-|TRBJ1-1
CASRTQLNTEAFF
TGTGCCAGCAGGACTCAGTTGAACACTGAAGCTTTCTTT
>TRBV5-1|TRBD1|-|TRBJ2-5
CASSWDSQETQYF
TGCGCCAGCAGCTGGGACAGCCAAGAGACCCAGTACTTC
>TRBV3-1/TRBV3-2|TRBD1|few|TRBJ1-2
CASSQVHRGDLYGYTF
TGTGCCAGCAGCCAAGTCCACAGGGGGGATCTCTATGGCTACACCTTC
>TRBV9|-|-|TRBJ2-2
CASSVWGAGELFF
TGTGCCAGCAGCGTGTGGGGCGCCGGGGAGCTGTTTTTT
>TRBV5-1|-|-|TRBJ1-1
CASTGRTTEAFF
TGCGCCAGCACAGGGCGTACCACTGAAGCTTTCTTT
>TRBV7-3|-|-|TRBJ1-1
CASSFRLNTEAFF
TGTGCCAGCAGCTTTAGATTGAACACTGAAGCTTTCTTT
>TRBV4-1|-|few|TRBJ1-1
CASSQDVRGHTEAFF
TGCGCCAGCAGCCAAGATGTCAGGGGTCACACTGAAGCTTTCTTT
>TRBV6-2/TRBV6-3|-|-|TRBJ2-5
CASSRNGVKETQYF
TGTGCCAGCAGCCGAAACGGGGTGAAAGAGACCCAGTACTTC
>TRBV2|-|-|TRBJ2-7
CATSWGSGTYEQYF
TGTGCCACTTCATGGGGTAGCGGCACATACGAGCAGTACTTC
>TRBV27|-|-|TRBJ1-1
CASSLTPGNTEAFF
TGTGCCAGCAGTCTAACCCCCGGGAACACTGAAGCTTTCTTT
>TRBV28|-|-|TRBJ1-3
CASTPAPAGNTIYF
TGTGCCAGCACCCCTGCCCCAGCTGGAAACACCATATATTTT
>TRBV4-2|-|-|TRBJ1-5
CASSPSGYSNQPQHF
TGTGCCAGCAGCCCAAGCGGATATAGCAATCAGCCCCAGCATTTT
>TRBV14|-|-|TRBJ1-5
CASSRGGRQPQHF
TGTGCCAGCAGCCGAGGAGGGAGGCAGCCCCAGCATTTT
>TRBV5-1|TRBD1|-|TRBJ2-1
CASSQTGTGVWEQFF
TGCGCCAGCAGCCAAACAGGGACAGGGGTTTGGGAGCAGTTCTTC
>TRBV5-6|-|-|TRBJ2-5
CASSFRWGRIQETQYF
TGTGCCAGCAGCTTCCGATGGGGGAGGATCCAAGAGACCCAGTACTTC
>TRBV7-9|TRBD1|-|TRBJ2-7
CASSSGTGAYEQYF
TGTGCCAGCAGCTCCGGGACAGGGGCCTACGAGCAGTACTTC
>TRBV9|TRBD2|-|TRBJ2-1
CASSLSGGLLNEQFF
TGTGCCAGCAGCCTTAGCGGGGGGCTGCTAAATGAGCAGTTCTTC
>TRBV7-2|-|-|TRBJ2-2
CASSFDSGANTGELFF
TGTGCCAGCAGCTTCGATTCAGGGGCGAACACCGGGGAGCTGTTTTTT
>TRBV6-5|TRBD1|-|TRBJ1-2
CASSVPGQGLGYTF
TGTGCCAGCAGCGTTCCGGGACAGGGTTTGGGCTACACCTTC
>TRBV7-8|TRBD2|-|TRBJ2-5
CASSPKTSGETQYF
TGTGCCAGCAGCCCTAAGACTAGCGGGGAGACCCAGTACTTC
>TRBV19|-|-|TRBJ1-2
CASSIRQMSYTF
TGTGCCAGTAGTATACGACAGATGAGCTACACCTTC
>TRBV27|-|-|TRBJ1-1
CASSLLSDGGTEAFF
TGTGCCAGCAGTCTTCTCTCGGACGGGGGAACTGAAGCTTTCTTT
>TRBV6-6|-|once|TRBJ1-3
CASRPTGDSGNTIYF
TGTGCCAGCAGGCCGACAGGTGACTCTGGAAACACCATATATTTT
>TRBV5-1|-|-|TRBJ1-1
CASSELNPGMNTEAFF
TGCGCCAGCAGCGAGCTGAATCCGGGAATGAACACTGAAGCTTTCTTT
>TRBV29-1|-|-|TRBJ1-1
CSVVGRMNTEAFF
TGCAGCGTTGTAGGCAGGATGAACACTGAAGCTTTCTTT